This entry describes one T cell receptor beta chain. The entry originates in a study of cytomegalovirus exposure and HLA in healthy donors. The germline V gene encodes CDR1 SGHTA and CDR2 FQGTGA. This CDR3 spans 14 amino acids. V was trimmed by 4 bases and J by 4 bases, leaving 13 bases between them. Primers included in the PCR were 60 Vbeta and 13 Jbeta primers. The assay was immunoSEQ multiplex PCR, and TCRdb's table has in-frame clones only and misses some. The data contain about 110,000 clones, roughly 76% of them singletons. The chain is built from TRBV7-3 and TRBJ2-5; D is perhaps TRBD1 (6 bases). The sequence came from a man between 18 and 35 years old in good health and CMV-seronegative. The sequenced material came from PBMCs. Here the CDR3 DNA reads TGTGCCAGCAGCTCACAGGGTGTGGCAGAGACCCAGTACTTC. Its protein is CASSSQGVAETQYF. The full variable domain, completed using reference TRBV7-3 and TRBJ2-5, is GAGVSQTPSNKVTEKGKYVELRCDPISGHTALYWYRQSLGQGPEFLIYFQGTGAADDSGLPNDRFFAVRPEGSVSTLKIQRTERGDSAVYLCASSSQGVAETQYFGPGTRLLVL.